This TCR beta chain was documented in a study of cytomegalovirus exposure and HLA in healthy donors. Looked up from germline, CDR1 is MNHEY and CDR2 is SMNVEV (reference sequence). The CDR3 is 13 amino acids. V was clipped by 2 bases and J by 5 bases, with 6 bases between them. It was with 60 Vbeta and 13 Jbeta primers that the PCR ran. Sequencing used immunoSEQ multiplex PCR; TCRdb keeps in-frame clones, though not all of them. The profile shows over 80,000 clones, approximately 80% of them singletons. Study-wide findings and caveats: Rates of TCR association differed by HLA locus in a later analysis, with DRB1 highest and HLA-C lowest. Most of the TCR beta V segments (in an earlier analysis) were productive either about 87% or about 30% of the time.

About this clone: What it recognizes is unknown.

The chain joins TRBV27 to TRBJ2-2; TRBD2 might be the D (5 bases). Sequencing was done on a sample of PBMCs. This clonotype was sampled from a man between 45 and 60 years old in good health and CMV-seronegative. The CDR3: CASSLPGTGELFF. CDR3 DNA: TGTGCCAGCAGTTTACCGGGGACCGGGGAGCTGTTTTTT.